The clone carrying this T cell receptor beta chain was seen a few times. The antigen remains undetermined. T cells were sequenced at a targeted depth of 1 in 200,000 to 1 in 1 million. The protocol was immunoSEQ multiplex PCR, while the TCRdb copy is restricted to in-frame clones and leaves out a portion. The sample shows about 330,000 clones, over 60% of them seen only once. This specimen belongs to a study of cytotoxic CD8 clonotypes in ibrutinib-treated CLL. The wider study: The average sample held around 280,000 productive templates and almost 95,000 productive rearrangements.

Overall study results and limits: Sampling schedules were unmatched across sustained-remission and progressing patients.

The V gene lost 7 bases and the J gene lost 4 bases, with 14 bases spanning the gap. Germline V lookup: CDR1 WSHSY, CDR2 SAAADI. The CDR3 is 14 residues long. The authors obtained approximately 2 micrograms of genomic DNA from cryopreserved PBMCs for TCR beta libraries. The material was PBMCs, obtained after 36 months of ibrutinib treatment. The receptor was isolated from a human donor with chronic lymphocytic leukemia. The gene calls are TRBV10-2 and TRBJ1-5, with a possible D match to TRBD1 (6 bases). The CDR3 sequence is CASTEGRGNQPQHF. CDR3 in DNA: TGCGCCAGCACGGAGGGAAGGGGGAATCAGCCCCAGCATTTT.